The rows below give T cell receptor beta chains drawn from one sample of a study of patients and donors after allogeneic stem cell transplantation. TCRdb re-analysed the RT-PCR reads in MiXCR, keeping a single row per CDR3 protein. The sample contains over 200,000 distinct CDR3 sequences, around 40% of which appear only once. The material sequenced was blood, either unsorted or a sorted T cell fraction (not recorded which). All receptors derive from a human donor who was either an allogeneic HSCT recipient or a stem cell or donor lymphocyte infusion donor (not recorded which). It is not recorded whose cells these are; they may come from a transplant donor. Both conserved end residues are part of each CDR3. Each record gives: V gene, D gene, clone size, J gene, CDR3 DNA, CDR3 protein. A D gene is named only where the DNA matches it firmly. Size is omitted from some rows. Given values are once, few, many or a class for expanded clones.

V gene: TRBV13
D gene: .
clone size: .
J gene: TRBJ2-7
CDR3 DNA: TGTGCCAGCAGCTTAAGAGTTCACTCCTACGAGCAGTACTTC
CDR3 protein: CASSLRVHSYEQYF

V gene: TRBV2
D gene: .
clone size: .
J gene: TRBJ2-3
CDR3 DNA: TGTGCCACTCACGGGACCCGGGACCGCACAGATACGCAGTATTTT
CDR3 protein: CATHGTRDRTDTQYF

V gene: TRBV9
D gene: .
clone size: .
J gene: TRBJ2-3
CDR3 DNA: TGTGCCAGCAGCTCCCGAGATACGCAGTATTTT
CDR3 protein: CASSSRDTQYF

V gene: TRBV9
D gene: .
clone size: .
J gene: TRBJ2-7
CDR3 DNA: TGTGCCAGCAGCGAGCCCAGGGAATGGCGCGAGCAGTACTTC
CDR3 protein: CASSEPREWREQYF

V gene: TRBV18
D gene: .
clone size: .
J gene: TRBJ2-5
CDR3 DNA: TGTGCCAGCTCACCAGGCAGTCGAGAGACCCAGTACTTC
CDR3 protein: CASSPGSRETQYF

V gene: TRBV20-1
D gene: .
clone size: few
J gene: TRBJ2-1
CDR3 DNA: TGCAGTGCTAGAGATGGGGTCACCTACAATGAGCAGTTCTTC
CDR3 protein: CSARDGVTYNEQFF

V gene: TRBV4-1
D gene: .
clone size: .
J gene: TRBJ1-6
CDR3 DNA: TGCGCCAGCAGCCAAGTGCAGGGTCGAAATTCACCCCTCCACTTT
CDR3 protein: CASSQVQGRNSPLHF

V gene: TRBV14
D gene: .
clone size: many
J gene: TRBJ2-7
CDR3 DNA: TGTGCCAGCAGCCCTGGAGGTCCCTACGAGCAGTACTTC
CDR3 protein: CASSPGGPYEQYF

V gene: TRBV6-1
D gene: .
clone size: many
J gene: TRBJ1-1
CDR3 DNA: TGTGCCAGTTCGGGACATTTAGCTGAAGCTTTCTTT
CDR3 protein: CASSGHLAEAFF

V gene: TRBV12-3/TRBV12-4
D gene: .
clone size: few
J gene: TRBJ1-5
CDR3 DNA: TGTGCCAGCAGCGTGGGCCCCGTGGGGAGTCAGCCCCAGCATTTT
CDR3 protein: CASSVGPVGSQPQHF

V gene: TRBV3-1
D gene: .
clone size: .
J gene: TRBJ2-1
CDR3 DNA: TGTGCCAGCAGCCAAGGGCTAGGCTACAATGAGCAGTTCTTC
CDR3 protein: CASSQGLGYNEQFF

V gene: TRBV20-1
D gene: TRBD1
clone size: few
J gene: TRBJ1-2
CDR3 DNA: TGCAGTGCAGGGACAGGCTCCGGCTATGGCTACACCTTC
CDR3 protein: CSAGTGSGYGYTF

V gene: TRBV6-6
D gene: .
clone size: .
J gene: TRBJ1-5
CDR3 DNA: TGTGCCAGCAGAGCAGGGTACAATCAGCCCCAGCATTTT
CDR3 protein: CASRAGYNQPQHF

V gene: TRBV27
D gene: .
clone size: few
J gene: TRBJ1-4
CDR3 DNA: TGTGCCAGCAGCCGACGGACAGCTACTAATGAAAAACTGTTTTTT
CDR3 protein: CASSRRTATNEKLFF

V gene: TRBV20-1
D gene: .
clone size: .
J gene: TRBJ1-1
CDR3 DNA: TGCAGTGCTAGAGAGGTACTAAACAATGATGCTTTCTTT
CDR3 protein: CSAREVLNNDAFF

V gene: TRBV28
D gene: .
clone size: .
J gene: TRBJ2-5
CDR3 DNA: TGTGCCAGCACCTCAGGGGTCGAGACCCAGTACTTC
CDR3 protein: CASTSGVETQYF

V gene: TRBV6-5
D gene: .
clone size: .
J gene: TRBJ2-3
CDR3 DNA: TGTGCCAGCACCTCTCGGGTTGGTCCGCAGTATTTT
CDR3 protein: CASTSRVGPQYF

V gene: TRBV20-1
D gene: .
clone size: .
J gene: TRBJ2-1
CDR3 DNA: TGCAGTGCTCCTGCAAGGGGTAGTCGCTCCTACAATGAGCAGTTCTTC
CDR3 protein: CSAPARGSRSYNEQFF

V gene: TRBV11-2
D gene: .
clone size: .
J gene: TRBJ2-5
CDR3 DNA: TGTGCCAGCAGCCCGGGGCTACTCTCGACGGGGACCCAGTACTTC
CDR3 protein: CASSPGLLSTGTQYF

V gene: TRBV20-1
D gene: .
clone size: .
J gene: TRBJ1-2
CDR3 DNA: TGCAGTGCTAGATGGAGGCAGACCCTGAACTATGGCTACACCTTC
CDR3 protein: CSARWRQTLNYGYTF

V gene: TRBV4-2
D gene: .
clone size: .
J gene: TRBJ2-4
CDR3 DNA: TGTGCCAGCAGCCAACAACAGAGGCTAGCCAAAAACATTCAGTACTTC
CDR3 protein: CASSQQQRLAKNIQYF

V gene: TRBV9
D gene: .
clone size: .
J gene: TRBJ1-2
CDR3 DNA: TGTGCCAGCAGCGTAGCGGCAGGAATCCGGTATGGCTACACCTTC
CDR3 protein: CASSVAAGIRYGYTF

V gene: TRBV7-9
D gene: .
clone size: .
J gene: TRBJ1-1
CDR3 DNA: TGTGCCAGCAGCGATCCCGACAGCACTATGAACACTGAAGCTTTCTTT
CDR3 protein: CASSDPDSTMNTEAFF

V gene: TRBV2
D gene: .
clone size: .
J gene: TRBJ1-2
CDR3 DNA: TGTGCCTCAACTAACTATGGCTACACCTTC
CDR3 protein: CASTNYGYTF

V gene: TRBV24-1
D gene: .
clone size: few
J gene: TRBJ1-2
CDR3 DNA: TGTGCCACCAGCCGGGACAACAACTATGGCTACACCTTC
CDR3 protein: CATSRDNNYGYTF

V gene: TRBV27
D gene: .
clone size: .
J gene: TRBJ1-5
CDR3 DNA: TGTGCCAGCAGTTTACATCTCCCGCGAGAGATGGGCAATCAGCCCCAGCATTTT
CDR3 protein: CASSLHLPREMGNQPQHF

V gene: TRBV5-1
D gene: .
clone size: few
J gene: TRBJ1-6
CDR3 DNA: TGCGCCAGCAGCTTGTTTGAGGGGTCACCCCTCCACTTT
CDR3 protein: CASSLFEGSPLHF

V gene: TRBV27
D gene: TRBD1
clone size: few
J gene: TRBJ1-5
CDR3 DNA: TGTGCCAGCAGCCCCGTAGGACAGGGACTTCAGCCCCAGCATTTT
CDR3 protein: CASSPVGQGLQPQHF

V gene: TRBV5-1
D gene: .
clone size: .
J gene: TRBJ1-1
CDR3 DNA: TGCGCCAGCAGTTACCTTGTAGGTGGAAACACTGAAGCTTTCTTT
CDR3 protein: CASSYLVGGNTEAFF

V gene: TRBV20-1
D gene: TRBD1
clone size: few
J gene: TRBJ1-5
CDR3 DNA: TGCAGTGTTCCCGGGACAGGCAATCAGCCCCAGCATTTT
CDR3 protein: CSVPGTGNQPQHF

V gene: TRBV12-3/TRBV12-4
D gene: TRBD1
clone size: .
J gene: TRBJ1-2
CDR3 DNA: TGTGCCAGCAGTCCATGGACAGGGGACTATGGCTACACCTTC
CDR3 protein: CASSPWTGDYGYTF

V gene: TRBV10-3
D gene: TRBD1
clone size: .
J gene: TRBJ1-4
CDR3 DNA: TGTGCCATCAGTGAACCTGGGACAGGGGATGGGGAAAAACTGTTTTTT
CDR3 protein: CAISEPGTGDGEKLFF

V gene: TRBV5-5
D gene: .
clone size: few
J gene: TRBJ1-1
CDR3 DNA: TGTGCCAGCAGCTTGGCCCCGACAGGTTCCGTAGGCGCCAAGTACGCTTTCTTT
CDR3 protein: CASSLAPTGSVGAKYAFF

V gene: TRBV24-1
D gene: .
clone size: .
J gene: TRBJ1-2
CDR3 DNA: TGTGCCACCAGTGATCCCATGCGGGGTGGCTACACCTTC
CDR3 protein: CATSDPMRGGYTF

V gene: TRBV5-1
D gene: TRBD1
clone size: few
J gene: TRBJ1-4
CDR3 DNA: TGCGCCAGCAGCTTGACGACAGGGAGGGATGAAAAACTGTTTTTT
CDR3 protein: CASSLTTGRDEKLFF

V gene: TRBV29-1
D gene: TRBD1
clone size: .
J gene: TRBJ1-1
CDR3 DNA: TGCAGCGTACGACAGGGGTTGAACACTGAAGCTTTCTTT
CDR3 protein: CSVRQGLNTEAFF

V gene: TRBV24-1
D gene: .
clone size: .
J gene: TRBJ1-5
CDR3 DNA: TGTGCCACCAGTGACCCCGGACGGCCCCAGCATTTT
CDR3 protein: CATSDPGRPQHF

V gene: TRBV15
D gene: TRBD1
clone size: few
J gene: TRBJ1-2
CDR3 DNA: TGTGCCACCAGCAGTCACAGGGGCGAGGATGGCTACACCTTC
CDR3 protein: CATSSHRGEDGYTF

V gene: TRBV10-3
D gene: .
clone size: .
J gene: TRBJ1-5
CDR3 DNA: TGTGCCAGCGCCACGGGGGGCAAGGGCAATCAGCCCCAGCATTTT
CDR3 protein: CASATGGKGNQPQHF

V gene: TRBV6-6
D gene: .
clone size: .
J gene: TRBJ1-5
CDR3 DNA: TGTGCCAGCAGAGCCAGGGGCGGAAGCAATCAGCCCCAGCATTTT
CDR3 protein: CASRARGGSNQPQHF

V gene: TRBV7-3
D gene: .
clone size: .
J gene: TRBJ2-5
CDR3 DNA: TGTGCCAGCAGCTTACGGAGACAAGAGACCCAGTACTTC
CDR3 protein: CASSLRRQETQYF

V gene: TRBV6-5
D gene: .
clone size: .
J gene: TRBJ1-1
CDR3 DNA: TGTGCCAGCAGTTACCGCTCACACACTGAAGCTTTCTTT
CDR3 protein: CASSYRSHTEAFF

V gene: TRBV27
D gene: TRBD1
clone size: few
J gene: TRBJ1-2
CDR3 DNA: TGTGCCAGCAGTTTTTTCGCGGCCGGGACAGGTTCTCACTATGGCTACACCTTC
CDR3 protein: CASSFFAAGTGSHYGYTF

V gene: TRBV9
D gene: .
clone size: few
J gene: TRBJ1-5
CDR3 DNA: TGTGCCAGCAGCGTAGGGGCGGTTAGCAATCAGCCCCAGCATTTT
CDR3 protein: CASSVGAVSNQPQHF

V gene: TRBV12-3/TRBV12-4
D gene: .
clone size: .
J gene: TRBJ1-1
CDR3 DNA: TGTGCCAGCAGTTGGGGGGCGAACACTGAAGCTTTCTTT
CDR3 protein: CASSWGANTEAFF

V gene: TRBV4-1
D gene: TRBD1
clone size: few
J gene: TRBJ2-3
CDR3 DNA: TGCGCCAGCAGCCTCTCCCTGGGACAGGGGGCTCGGGGAGCAGATACGCAGTATTTT
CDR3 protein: CASSLSLGQGARGADTQYF